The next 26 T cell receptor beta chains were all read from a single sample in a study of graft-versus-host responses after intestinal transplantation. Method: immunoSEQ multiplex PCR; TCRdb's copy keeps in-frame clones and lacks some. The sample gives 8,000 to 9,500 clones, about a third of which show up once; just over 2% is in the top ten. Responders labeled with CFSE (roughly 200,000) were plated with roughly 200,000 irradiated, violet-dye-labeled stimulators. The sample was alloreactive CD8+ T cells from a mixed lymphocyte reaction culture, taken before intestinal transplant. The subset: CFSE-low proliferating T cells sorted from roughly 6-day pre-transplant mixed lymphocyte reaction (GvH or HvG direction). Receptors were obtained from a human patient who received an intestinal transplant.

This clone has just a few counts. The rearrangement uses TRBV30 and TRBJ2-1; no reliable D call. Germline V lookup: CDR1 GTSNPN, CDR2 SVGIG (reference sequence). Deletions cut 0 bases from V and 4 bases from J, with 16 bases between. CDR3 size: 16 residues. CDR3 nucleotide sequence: TGTGCCTGGAGTGTACTACTCCAGCTTGGATACAATGAGCAGTTCTTC. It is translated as CAWSVLLQLGYNEQFF.

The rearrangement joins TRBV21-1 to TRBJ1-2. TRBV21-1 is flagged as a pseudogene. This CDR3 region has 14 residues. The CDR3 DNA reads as TGTGCCAGCAGCAAACCGCGAGGGTTTTATGGCTACACCTTC. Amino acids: CASSKPRGFYGYTF.

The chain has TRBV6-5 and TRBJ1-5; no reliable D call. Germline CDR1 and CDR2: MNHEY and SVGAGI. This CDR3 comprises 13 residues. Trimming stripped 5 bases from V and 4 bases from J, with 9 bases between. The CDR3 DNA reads TGTGCCAGCAGTGTTACACAAAATCAGCCCCAGCATTTT. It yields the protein CASSVTQNQPQHF.

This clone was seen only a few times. The CDR3 nucleotides are TGTGCCATCAGCCCGCGGTGGGCAGGGGGTAACTATGGCTACACCTTC. This encodes CAISPRWAGGNYGYTF. V usage is TRBV10-3 and J usage is TRBJ1-2, with 7 nucleotides matching TRBD1. Germline V CDR1 and CDR2: ENHRY, SYGVKD. V trimming: 6 bases; J trimming: 1 base; junction bases outside the gene matches: 11. This CDR3 spans 16 amino acids.

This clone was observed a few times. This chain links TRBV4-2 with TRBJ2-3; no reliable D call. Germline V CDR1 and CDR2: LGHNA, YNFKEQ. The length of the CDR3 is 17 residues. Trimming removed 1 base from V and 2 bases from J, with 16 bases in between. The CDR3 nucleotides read TGTGCCAGCAGCCAAGGTTTGGGCTTAACCGACACAGATACGCAGTATTTT. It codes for CASSQGLGLTDTDTQYF.

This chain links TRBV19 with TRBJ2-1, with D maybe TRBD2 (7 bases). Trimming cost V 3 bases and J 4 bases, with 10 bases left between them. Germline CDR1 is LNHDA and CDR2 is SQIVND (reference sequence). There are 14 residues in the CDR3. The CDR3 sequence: CASSMGGAYNEQFF. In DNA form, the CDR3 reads TGTGCCAGTAGTATGGGGGGGGCATACAATGAGCAGTTCTTC. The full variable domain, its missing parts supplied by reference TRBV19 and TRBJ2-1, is DGGITQSPKYLFRKEGQNVTLSCEQNLNHDAMYWYRQDPGQGLRLIYYSQIVNDFQKGDIAEGYSVSREKKESFPLTVTSAQKNPTAFYLCASSMGGAYNEQFFGPGTRLTVL.

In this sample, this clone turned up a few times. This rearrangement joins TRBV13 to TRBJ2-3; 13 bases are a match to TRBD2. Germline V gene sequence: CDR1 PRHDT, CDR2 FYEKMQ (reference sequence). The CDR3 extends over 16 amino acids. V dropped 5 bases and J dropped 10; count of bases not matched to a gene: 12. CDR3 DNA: TGTGCCAGCAGCCTCACTAGCGGGGGGGCCGGGTTTGCGCAGTATTTT. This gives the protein CASSLTSGGAGFAQYF.

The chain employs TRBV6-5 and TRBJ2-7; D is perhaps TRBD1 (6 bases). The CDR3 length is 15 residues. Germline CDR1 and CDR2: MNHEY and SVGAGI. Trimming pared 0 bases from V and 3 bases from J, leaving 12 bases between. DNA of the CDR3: TGTGCCAGCAGTTACTCGCGACAGGTCGGCTACGAGCAGTACTTC. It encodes CASSYSRQVGYEQYF.

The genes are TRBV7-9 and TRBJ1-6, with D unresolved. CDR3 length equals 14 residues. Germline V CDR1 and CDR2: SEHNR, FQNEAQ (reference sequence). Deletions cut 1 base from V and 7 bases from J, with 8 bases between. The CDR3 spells CASSLGGGNSPLHF. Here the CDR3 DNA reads TGTGCCAGCAGCTTAGGGGGAGGAAATTCACCCCTCCACTTT.

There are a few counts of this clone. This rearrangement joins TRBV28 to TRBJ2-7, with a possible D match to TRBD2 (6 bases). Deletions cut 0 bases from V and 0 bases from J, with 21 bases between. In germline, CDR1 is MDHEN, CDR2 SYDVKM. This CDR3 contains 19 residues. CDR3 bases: TGTGCCAGCAGTTTATGCTCCCGGGGGACGGAACCGCCCTCCTACGAGCAGTACTTC. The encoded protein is CASSLCSRGTEPPSYEQYF.

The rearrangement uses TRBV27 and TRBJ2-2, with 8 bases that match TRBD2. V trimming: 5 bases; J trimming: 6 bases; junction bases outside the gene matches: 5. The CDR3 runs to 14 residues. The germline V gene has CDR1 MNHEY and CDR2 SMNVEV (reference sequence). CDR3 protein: CASSEGTRPGELFF. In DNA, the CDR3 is TGTGCCAGCAGTGAAGGGACTAGGCCCGGGGAGCTGTTTTTT.

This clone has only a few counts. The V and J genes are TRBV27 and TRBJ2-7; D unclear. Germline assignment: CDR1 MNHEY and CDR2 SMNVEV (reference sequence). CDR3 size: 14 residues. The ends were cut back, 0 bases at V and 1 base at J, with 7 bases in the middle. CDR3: CASSLSTGSYEQYF. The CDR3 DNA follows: TGTGCCAGCAGTTTATCGACGGGTTCCTACGAGCAGTACTTC.

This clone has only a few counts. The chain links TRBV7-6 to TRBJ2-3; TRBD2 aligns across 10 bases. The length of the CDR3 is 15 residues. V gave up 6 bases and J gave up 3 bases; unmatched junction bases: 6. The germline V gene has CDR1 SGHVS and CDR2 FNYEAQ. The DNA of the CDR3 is TGTGCCAGCAGGAGTAGCGGGAGGTGGACAGATACGCAGTATTTT. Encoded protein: CASRSSGRWTDTQYF. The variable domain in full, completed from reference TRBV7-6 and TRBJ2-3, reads GAGVSQSPRYKVTKRGQDVALRCDPISGHVSLYWYRQALGQGPEFLTYFNYEAQQDKSGLPNDRFSAERPEGSISTLTIQRTEQRDSAMYRCASRSSGRWTDTQYFGPGTRLTVL.

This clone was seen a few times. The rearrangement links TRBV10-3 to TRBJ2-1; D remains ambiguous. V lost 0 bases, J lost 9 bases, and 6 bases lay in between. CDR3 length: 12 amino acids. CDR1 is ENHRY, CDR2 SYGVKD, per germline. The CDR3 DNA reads TGTGCCATCAGTGAGTCGAGCCCTGAGCAGTTCTTC. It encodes CAISESSPEQFF.

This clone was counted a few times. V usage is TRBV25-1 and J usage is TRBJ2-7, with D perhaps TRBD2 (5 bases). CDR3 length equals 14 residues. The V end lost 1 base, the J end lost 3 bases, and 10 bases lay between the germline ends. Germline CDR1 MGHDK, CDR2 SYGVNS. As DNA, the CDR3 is TGTGCCAGCAGTGAATTGGGAGTGGACTACGAGCAGTACTTC. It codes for CASSELGVDYEQYF.

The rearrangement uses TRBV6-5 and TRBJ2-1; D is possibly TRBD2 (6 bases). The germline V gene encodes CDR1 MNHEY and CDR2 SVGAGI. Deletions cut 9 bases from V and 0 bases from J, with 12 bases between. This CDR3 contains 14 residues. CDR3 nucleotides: TGTGCCAGTGCCACCGGGAGCTCCTACAATGAGCAGTTCTTC. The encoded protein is CASATGSSYNEQFF.

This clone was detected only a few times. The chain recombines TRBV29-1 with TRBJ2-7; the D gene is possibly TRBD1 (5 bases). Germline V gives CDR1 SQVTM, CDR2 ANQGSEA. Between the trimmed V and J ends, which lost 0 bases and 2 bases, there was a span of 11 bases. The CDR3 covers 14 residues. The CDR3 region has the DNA TGCAGCGTTGAAGATCGTGCAGGGACCTACGAGCAGTACTTC. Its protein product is CSVEDRAGTYEQYF.

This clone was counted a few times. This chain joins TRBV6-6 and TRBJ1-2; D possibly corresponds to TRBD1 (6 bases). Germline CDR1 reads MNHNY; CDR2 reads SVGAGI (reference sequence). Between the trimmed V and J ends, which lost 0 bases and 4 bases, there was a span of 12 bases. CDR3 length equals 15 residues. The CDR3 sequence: CASSYSGGALYGYTF. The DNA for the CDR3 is TGTGCCAGCAGTTACTCAGGGGGAGCTCTCTATGGCTACACCTTC.

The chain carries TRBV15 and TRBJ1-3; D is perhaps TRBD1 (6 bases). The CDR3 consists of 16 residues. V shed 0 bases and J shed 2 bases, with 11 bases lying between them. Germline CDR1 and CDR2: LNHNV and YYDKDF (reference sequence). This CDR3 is CATSRDLPGAGNTIYF. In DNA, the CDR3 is TGTGCCACCAGCAGAGATCTCCCAGGGGCTGGAAACACCATATATTTT.

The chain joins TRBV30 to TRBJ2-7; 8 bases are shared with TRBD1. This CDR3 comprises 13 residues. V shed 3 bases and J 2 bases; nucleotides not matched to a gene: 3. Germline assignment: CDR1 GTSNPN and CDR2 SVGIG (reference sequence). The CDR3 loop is CAWRTTGAYEQYF. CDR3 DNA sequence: TGTGCCTGGAGGACGACAGGGGCCTACGAGCAGTACTTC.

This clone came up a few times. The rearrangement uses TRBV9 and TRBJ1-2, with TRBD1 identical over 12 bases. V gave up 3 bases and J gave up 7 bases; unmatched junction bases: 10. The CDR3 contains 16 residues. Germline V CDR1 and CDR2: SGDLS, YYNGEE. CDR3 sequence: CASSADGTGGARGYTF. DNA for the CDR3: TGTGCCAGCAGCGCAGATGGGACAGGGGGCGCGCGTGGCTACACCTTC.

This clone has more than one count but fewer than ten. As DNA, the CDR3 is TGCGCCAGCAGCCAAGAAGGCGGGCCTCCCTACAATGAGCAGTTCTTC. As protein: CASSQEGGPPYNEQFF. The gene calls are TRBV4-1 and TRBJ2-1; a weak D match, TRBD2 (5 bases). CDR3 length equals 16 residues. The V gene's germline CDR1 is MGHRA and CDR2 YSYEKL. Trimming removed 0 bases from V and 2 bases from J, with 11 bases in between.

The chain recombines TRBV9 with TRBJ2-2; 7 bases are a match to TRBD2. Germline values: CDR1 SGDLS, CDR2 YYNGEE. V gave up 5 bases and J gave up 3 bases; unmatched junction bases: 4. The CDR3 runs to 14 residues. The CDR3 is CASRGGIDTGELFF. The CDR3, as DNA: TGTGCCAGCAGGGGGGGGATTGACACCGGGGAGCTGTTTTTT.

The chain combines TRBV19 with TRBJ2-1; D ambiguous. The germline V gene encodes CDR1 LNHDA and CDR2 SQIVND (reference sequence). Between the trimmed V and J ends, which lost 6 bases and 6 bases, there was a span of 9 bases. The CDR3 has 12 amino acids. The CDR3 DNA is TGTGCCAGTAGCCGAGCGTTCAATGAGCAGTTCTTC. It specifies CASSRAFNEQFF.

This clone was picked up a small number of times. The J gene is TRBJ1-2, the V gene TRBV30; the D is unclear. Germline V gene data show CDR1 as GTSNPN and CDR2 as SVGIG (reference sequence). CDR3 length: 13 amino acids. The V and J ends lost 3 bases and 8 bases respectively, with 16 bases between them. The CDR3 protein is CAWSDLLDSGYTF. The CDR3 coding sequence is TGTGCCTGGAGCGATCTACTAGATTCGGGCTACACCTTC.

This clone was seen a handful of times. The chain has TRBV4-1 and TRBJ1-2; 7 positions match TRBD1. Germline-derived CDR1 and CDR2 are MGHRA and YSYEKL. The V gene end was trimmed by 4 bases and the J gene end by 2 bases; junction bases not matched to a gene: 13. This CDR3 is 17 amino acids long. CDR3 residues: CASSLQGVQGFNYGYTF. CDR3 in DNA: TGCGCCAGCAGCCTCCAGGGGGTACAGGGATTCAACTATGGCTACACCTTC.